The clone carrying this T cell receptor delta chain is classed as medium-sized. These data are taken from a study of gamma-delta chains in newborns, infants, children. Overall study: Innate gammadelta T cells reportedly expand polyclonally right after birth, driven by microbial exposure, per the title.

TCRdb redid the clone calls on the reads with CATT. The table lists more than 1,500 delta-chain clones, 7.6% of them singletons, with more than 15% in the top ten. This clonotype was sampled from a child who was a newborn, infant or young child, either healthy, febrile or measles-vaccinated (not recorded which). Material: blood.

The CDR3 here is CALGELLTWGYAWDTDKLIF. The DNA of the CDR3 is TGTGCTCTTGGGGAACTCCTCACATGGGGATACGCCTGGGACACCGATAAACTCATCTTT. This sequence joins TRDV1 and TRDJ1; 9 bases align to TRDD3. The CDR3 consists of 20 residues. Germline CDR1 reads TSWWSYY; CDR2 reads QGS. V lost 0 bases to trimming and J lost 0 bases; unmatched junction nucleotides: 14.